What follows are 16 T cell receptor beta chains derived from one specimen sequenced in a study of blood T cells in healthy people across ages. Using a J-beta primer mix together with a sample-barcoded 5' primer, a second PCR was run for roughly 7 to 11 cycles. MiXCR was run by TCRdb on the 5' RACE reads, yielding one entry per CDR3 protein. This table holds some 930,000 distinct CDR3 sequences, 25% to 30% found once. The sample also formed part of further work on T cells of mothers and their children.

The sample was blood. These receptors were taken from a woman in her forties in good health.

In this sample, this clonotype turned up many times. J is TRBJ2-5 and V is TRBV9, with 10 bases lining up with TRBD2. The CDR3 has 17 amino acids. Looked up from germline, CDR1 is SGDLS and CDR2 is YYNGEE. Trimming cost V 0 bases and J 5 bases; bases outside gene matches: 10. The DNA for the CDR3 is TGTGCCAGCAGCGTAGGGAAAGCGGGGGGGCTTGGGGAGACCCAGTACTTC. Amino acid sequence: CASSVGKAGGLGETQYF.

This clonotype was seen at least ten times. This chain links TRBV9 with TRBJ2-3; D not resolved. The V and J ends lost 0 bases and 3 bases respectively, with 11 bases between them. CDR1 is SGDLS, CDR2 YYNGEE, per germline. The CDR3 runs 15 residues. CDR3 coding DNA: TGTGCCAGCAGCGTAGGTTGGCAGGCAACAGATACGCAGTATTTT. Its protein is CASSVGWQATDTQYF.

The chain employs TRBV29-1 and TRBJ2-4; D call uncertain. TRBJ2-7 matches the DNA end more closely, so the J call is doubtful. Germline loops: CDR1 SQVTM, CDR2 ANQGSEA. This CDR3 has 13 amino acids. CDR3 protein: CSVEGWDSYEQYF. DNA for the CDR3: TGCAGCGTTGAAGGGTGGGATTCGTACGAGCAGTACTTC.

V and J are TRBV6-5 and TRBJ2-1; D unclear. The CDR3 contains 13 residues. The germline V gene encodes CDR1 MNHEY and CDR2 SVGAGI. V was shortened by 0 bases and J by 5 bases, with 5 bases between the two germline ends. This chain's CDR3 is CASSYSTDNEQFF. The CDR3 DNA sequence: TGTGCCAGCAGTTACTCGACGGACAATGAGCAGTTCTTC.

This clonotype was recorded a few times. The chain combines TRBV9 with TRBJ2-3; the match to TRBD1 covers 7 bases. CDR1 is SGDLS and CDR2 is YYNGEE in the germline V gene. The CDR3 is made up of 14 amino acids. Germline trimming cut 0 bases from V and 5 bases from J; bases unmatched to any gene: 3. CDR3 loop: CASSVEGAVDTQYF. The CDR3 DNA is TGTGCCAGCAGCGTAGAGGGGGCCGTAGATACGCAGTATTTT.

The CDR3 protein is CSASSAGVVSYEQYF. Written as DNA, the CDR3 is TGCAGTGCGAGTTCCGCAGGGGTCGTGAGCTACGAGCAGTACTTC. The gene calls are TRBV20-1 and TRBJ2-7, with a possible D match to TRBD1 (6 bases). Germline V CDR1 and CDR2: DFQATT, SNEGSKA (reference sequence). The CDR3 covers 15 residues. Trimming cost V 6 bases and J 3 bases, with 21 bases left between them.

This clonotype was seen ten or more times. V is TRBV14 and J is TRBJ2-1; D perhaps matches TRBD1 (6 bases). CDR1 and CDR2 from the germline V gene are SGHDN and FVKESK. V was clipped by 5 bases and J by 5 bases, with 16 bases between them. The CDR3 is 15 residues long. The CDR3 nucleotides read TGTGCCAGCAGCTTCGGCCCCAGGGGCGACAATGAGCAGTTCTTC. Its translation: CASSFGPRGDNEQFF.

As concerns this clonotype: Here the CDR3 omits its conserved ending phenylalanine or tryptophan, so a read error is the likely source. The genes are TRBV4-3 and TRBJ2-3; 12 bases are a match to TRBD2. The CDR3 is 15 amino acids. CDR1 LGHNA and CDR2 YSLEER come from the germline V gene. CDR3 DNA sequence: TGCGCCAGCAGCCAAGACCCTAGCGGGGGGGATACACAGTATTGT. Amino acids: CASSQDPSGGDTQYC.

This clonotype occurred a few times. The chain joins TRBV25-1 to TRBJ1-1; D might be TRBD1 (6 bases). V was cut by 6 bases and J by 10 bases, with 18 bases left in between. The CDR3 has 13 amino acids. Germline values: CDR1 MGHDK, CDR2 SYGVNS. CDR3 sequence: CASSKPGGFGAFF. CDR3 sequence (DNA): TGTGCCAGCAGCAAACCCGGGGGCTTTGGAGCTTTCTTT.

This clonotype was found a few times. CDR3 sequence reads: CANNLQGGNQPQHF. The CDR3 DNA reads TGTGCCAACAACCTACAGGGAGGCAATCAGCCCCAGCATTTT. V is TRBV12-3 or TRBV12-4 and J is TRBJ1-5, with D maybe TRBD1 (6 bases). The V gene lost 10 bases and the J gene lost 2 bases, with 15 bases spanning the gap. The CDR3 is 14 amino acids.

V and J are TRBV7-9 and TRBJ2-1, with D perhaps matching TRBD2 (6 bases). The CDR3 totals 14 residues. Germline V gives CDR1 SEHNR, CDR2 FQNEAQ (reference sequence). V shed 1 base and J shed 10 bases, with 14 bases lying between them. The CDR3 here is CASSLGGAGSEQFF. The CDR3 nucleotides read TGTGCCAGCAGCTTAGGCGGGGCCGGTAGCGAGCAGTTCTTC. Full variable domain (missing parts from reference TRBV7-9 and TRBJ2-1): DTGVSQNPRHKITKRGQNVTFRCDPISEHNRLYWYRQTLGQGPEFLTYFQNEAQLEKSRLLSDRFSAERPKGSFSTLEIQRTEQGDSAMYLCASSLGGAGSEQFFGPGTRLTVL.

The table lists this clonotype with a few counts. This chain's CDR3 is CASSLALGRGSDGNTDTQYF. Written as DNA, the CDR3 is TGTGCCAGCAGCTTAGCCTTGGGCAGGGGTTCGGATGGGAACACAGATACGCAGTATTTT. The chain is built from TRBV7-2 and TRBJ2-3; maybe TRBD1 (6 bases). Trimming stripped 0 bases from V and 2 bases from J, with 24 bases between. From germline, CDR1 is SGHTA and CDR2 FQGNSA. This CDR3 comprises 20 residues.

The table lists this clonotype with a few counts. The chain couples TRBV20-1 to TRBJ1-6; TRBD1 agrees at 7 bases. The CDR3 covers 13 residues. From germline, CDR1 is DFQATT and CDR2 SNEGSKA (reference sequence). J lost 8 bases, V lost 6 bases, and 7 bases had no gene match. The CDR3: CSASRDSDSPLHF. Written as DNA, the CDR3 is TGCAGTGCCAGCCGGGACAGCGATTCACCCCTCCACTTT.

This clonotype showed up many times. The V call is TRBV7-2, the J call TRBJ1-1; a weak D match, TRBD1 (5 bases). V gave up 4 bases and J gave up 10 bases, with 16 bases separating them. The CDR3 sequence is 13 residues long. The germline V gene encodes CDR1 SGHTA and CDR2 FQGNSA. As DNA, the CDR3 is TGTGCCAGCAGCTCTAATTTGCGGGGGGGAGCTTTCTTT. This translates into CASSSNLRGGAFF.

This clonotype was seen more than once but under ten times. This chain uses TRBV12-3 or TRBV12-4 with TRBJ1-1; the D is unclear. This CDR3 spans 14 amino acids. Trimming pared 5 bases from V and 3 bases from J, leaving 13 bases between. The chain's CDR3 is CASSSRRGDTEAFF. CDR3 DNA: TGTGCCAGCAGTAGCAGGAGAGGTGACACTGAAGCTTTCTTT.

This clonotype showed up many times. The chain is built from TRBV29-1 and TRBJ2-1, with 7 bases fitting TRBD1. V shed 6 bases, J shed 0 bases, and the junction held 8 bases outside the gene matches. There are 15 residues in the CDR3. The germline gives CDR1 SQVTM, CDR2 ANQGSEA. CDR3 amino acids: CSVDKGQRSYNEQFF. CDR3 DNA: TGCAGCGTCGACAAGGGACAGCGCTCCTACAATGAGCAGTTCTTC.